The 10 T cell receptor beta chains below come from one sample, sequenced in a study of blood T cells in healthy people across ages. Sample-barcoded 5' priming and a J-beta primer mix drove a second PCR of about 7 to 12 cycles. TCRdb redid the calling of the 5' RACE reads with MiXCR, one entry per CDR3 protein. The sample lists fewer than 2 million distinct CDR3 sequences; more than 35% were seen once. Material for sequencing was blood. The receptor set was obtained from a human donor in good health.

This clonotype was seen only a few times. The chain links TRBV5-5 to TRBJ1-2, with 9 bases fitting TRBD1. V lost 0 bases to trimming and J lost 4 bases; unmatched junction nucleotides: 4. The CDR3 contains 15 residues. The germline V gene has CDR1 SGHKS and CDR2 YYEKEE (reference sequence). DNA of the CDR3: TGTGCCAGCAGCTTGGGGACAGGGGCTATCTATGGCTACACCTTC. Translation gives CASSLGTGAIYGYTF.

The CDR3 protein is CASSLIAGETQYF. The CDR3 DNA reads TGTGCCAGCAGCCTTATTGCCGGGGAGACCCAGTACTTC. The V call is TRBV7-2, the J call TRBJ2-5; no clear D gene. The CDR3 runs 13 residues. CDR1 and CDR2 (germline): SGHTA, FQGNSA. Trimming removed 5 bases from V and 5 bases from J, with 12 bases in between.

This clonotype was detected only a few times. This chain links TRBV5-1 with TRBJ1-2; D is unresolved. The CDR3 has 14 residues. The V and J ends lost 0 bases and 3 bases respectively, with 9 bases between them. In germline, CDR1 is SGHRS, CDR2 YFSETQ. The CDR3 sequence: CASSLGALYYGYTF. The CDR3 bases are TGCGCCAGCAGCTTGGGGGCGCTTTACTATGGCTACACCTTC. The full variable domain, completed using reference TRBV5-1 and TRBJ1-2, is KAGVTQTPRYLIKTRGQQVTLSCSPISGHRSVSWYQQTPGQGLQFLFEYFSETQRNKGNFPGRFSGRQFSNSRSEMNVSTLELGDSALYLCASSLGALYYGYTFGSGTRLTVV.

The chain joins TRBV2 to TRBJ2-1; 13 bases match TRBD2. The junction had 7 bases not matched to a gene; V was cut back by 5 bases and J by 9 bases. Germline assignment: CDR1 SNHLY and CDR2 FYNNEI. The CDR3 totals 15 residues. The CDR3 nucleotides read TGTGCCAGCAGTTTGACTAGCGGGGGGTATGGTGAGCAGTTCTTC. Residues: CASSLTSGGYGEQFF.

This rearrangement joins TRBV7-2 to TRBJ2-1; D gene uncertain. Germline CDR1 reads SGHTA; CDR2 reads FQGNSA. Trimming cost V 6 bases and J 10 bases, with 19 bases left between them. This CDR3 is 14 amino acids long. The CDR3 reads CASSQLIRVAEQFF. The DNA of the CDR3 is TGTGCCAGCAGTCAACTCATAAGGGTGGCGGAGCAGTTCTTC.

This clonotype was seen more than once but under ten times. J is TRBJ2-1 and V is TRBV6-6; 7 nucleotides align to TRBD1. Germline V gene data show CDR1 as MNHNY and CDR2 as SVGAGI (reference sequence). The CDR3 loop spans 13 amino acids. V was clipped by 6 bases and J by 9 bases; unmatched bases: 8. DNA of the CDR3: TGTGCCAGCAGGCGTGGGACAGAGCCTGAGCAGTTCTTC. It specifies CASRRGTEPEQFF.

The chain employs TRBV7-6 and TRBJ1-5, with D perhaps TRBD1 (6 bases). V dropped 1 base and J dropped 6 bases, with 10 bases sitting between them. CDR3 length equals 14 residues. Looked up from germline, CDR1 is SGHVS and CDR2 is FNYEAQ. CDR3 protein: CASSLVEDSQPQHF. CDR3 nucleotide sequence: TGTGCCAGCAGCTTAGTAGAGGACAGTCAGCCCCAGCATTTT.

The chain uses TRBV7-2 and TRBJ2-4; D might be TRBD1 (6 bases). The J call may be wrong; the DNA end is better matched by TRBJ2-7. The CDR3 is made up of 14 amino acids. Germline CDR1 is SGHTA and CDR2 is FQGNSA. DNA for the CDR3: TGTGCCAGCAGCTTATCGAGCCAGGGGTACGAGCAGTACTTC. It translates to CASSLSSQGYEQYF.

The chain recombines TRBV20-1 with TRBJ2-1, with D tentatively TRBD2 (6 bases). The length of the CDR3 is 15 residues. V was cut by 5 bases and J by 5 bases, with 19 bases left in between. Germline loops: CDR1 DFQATT, CDR2 SNEGSKA (reference sequence). The CDR3 DNA sequence: TGCAGTGCTCCACCCGGGCGGGATGGACACAATGAGCAGTTCTTC. Its protein is CSAPPGRDGHNEQFF.

The V gene is TRBV7-2, the J gene TRBJ1-2, with D perhaps matching TRBD1 (5 bases). In germline, CDR1 is SGHTA, CDR2 FQGNSA. This CDR3 has 13 residues. Trimming shortened V by 7 bases and J by 4 bases, and 13 bases separated the two germline ends. CDR3 region: CASTTGRIYGYTF. Written as DNA, the CDR3 is TGTGCCAGCACTACAGGACGAATCTATGGCTACACCTTC.